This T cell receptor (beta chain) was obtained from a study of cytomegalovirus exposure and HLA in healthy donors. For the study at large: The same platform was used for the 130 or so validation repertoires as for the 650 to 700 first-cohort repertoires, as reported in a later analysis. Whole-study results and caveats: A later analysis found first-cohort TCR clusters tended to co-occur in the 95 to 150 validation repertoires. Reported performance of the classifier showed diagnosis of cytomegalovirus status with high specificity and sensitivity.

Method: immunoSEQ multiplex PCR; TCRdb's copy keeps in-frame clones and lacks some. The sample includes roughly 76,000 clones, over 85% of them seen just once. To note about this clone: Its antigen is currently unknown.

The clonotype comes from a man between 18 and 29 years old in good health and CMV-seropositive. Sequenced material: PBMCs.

This CDR3 reads CASKLGLAGLDTQYF. The CDR3 DNA sequence: TGTGCCAGCAAACTGGGACTAGCGGGATTAGATACGCAGTATTTT. The genes are TRBV5-6 and TRBJ2-3; 13 positions agree with TRBD2. V lost 6 bases, J lost 5 bases, and 6 bases stayed unmatched. CDR3 length equals 15 residues. The germline V gene has CDR1 SGHDT and CDR2 YYEEEE.